The clone carrying this T cell receptor (beta chain) was picked up one time. These data belong to a study of CD4 and CD8 cells across lung adenocarcinoma regions. The CDR3 is made up of 17 amino acids. Germline V gene sequence: CDR1 MNHEY, CDR2 SMNVEV (reference sequence). Samples came from patients with localized non-small cell lung adenocarcinoma. TCRdb passed the PCR reads through MiXCR, listing each CDR3 protein once. The table has some 20,000 distinct CDR3 sequences, roughly half seen once. J is TRBJ2-5 and V is TRBV27; D unclear. The J call may be in error: the DNA end matches TRBJ2-7 better. This TCR came from a female donor with lung adenocarcinoma. The CD4 and CD8 labels of this study may be unreliable. The sample taken for sequencing was CD8+ T cells from the center of a lung tumor. CDR3 in amino acids: CASSLRNWANPQNEQYF. CDR3 coding DNA: TGTGCCAGCAGTTTAAGGAATTGGGCCAACCCCCAAAACGAGCAGTACTTC.